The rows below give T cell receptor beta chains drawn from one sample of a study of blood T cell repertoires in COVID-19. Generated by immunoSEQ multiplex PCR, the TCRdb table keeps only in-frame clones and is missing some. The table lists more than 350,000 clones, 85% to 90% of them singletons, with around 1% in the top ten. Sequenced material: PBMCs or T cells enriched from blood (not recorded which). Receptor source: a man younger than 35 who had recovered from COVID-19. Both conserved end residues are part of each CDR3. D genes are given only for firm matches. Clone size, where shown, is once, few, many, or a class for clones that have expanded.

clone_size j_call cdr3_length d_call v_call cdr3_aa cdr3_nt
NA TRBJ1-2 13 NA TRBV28 CASSFVGAGGYTF TGTGCCAGCAGTTTCGTGGGGGCTGGTGGCTACACCTTC
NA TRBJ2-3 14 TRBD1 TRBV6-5 CASSPRTGSDTQYF TGTGCCAGCAGTCCCCGGACAGGGTCAGATACGCAGTATTTT
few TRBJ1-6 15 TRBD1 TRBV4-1 CASSPLGQGRSPLHF TGCGCCAGCAGCCCCCTCGGACAGGGTCGATCACCCCTCCACTTT
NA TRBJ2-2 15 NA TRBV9 CASSVRDSNTGELFF TGTGCCAGCAGCGTAAGGGACTCTAACACCGGGGAGCTGTTTTTT
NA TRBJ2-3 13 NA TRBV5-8 CASRRSATDTQYF TGTGCCAGCAGGCGGTCAGCGACAGATACGCAGTATTTT
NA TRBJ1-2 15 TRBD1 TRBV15 CATSRADREAYGYTF TGTGCCACCAGCAGAGCGGACAGGGAGGCCTATGGCTACACCTTC
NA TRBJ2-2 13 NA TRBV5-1 CASRAADTGELFF TGCGCCAGCAGGGCGGCGGACACCGGGGAGCTGTTTTTT
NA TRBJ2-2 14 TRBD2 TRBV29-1 CSVSKLAEGGELFF TGCAGCGTGAGCAAACTAGCGGAGGGCGGGGAGCTGTTTTTT
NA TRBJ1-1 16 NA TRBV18 CASSLTPSGLGTEAFF TGTGCCAGCTCACTCACTCCGTCGGGTTTGGGCACTGAAGCTTTCTTT
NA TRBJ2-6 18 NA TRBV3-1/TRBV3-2 CASSQVLTGASGANVLTF TGTGCCAGCAGCCAAGTCTTAACAGGAGCCTCTGGGGCCAACGTCCTGACTTTC
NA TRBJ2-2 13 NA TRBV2 CAFRTSNTGELFF TGTGCCTTCAGGACTTCGAACACCGGGGAGCTGTTTTTT
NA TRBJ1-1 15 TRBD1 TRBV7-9 CASSSRTGLNTEAFF TGTGCCAGCAGCTCCCGGACAGGACTGAACACTGAAGCTTTCTTT
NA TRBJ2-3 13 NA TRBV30 CAWGGNIGDTQYF TGTGCCTGGGGCGGGAATATTGGGGATACGCAGTATTTT
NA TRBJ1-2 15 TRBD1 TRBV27 CASRTGTGSNYGYTF TGTGCCAGCCGGACCGGGACAGGGAGTAACTATGGCTACACCTTC
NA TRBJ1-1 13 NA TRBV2 CASSVDSSTEAFF TGTGCCAGCAGTGTGGACAGTAGCACTGAAGCTTTCTTT
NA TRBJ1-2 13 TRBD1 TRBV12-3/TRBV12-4 CASSTGQAYGYTF TGTGCCAGCAGTACGGGACAGGCCTATGGCTACACCTTC
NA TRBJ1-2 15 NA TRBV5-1 CASSLGETFNYGYTF TGCGCCAGCAGCTTGGGAGAGACATTTAACTATGGCTACACCTTC
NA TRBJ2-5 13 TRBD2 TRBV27 CASSLTSRETQYF TGTGCCAGCAGTTTGACTAGCAGAGAGACCCAGTACTTC
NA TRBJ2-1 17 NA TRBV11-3 CASSLNKGGSSYNEQFF TGTGCCAGCAGCTTAAACAAAGGGGGAAGCTCCTACAATGAGCAGTTCTTC
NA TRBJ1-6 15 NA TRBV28 CASSLSGQGYSPLHF TGTGCCAGCAGTTTATCTGGGCAGGGGTATTCACCCCTCCACTTT
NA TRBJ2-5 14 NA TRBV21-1 CASSQWGQKETQYF TGTGCCAGCAGCCAATGGGGGCAGAAAGAGACCCAGTACTTC
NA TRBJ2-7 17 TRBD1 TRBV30 CAWRGMTGRIGSYEQYF TGTGCCTGGAGAGGGATGACAGGGCGAATCGGGTCCTACGAGCAGTACTTC
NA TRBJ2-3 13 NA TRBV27 CATGHGGTDTQYF TGTGCCACGGGTCACGGGGGCACAGATACGCAGTATTTT
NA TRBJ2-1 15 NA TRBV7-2 CASSPNSGLYNEQFF TGTGCCAGCAGCCCCAACAGCGGGCTATACAATGAGCAGTTCTTC
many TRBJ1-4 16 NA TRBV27 CASSPWGGGTNEKLFF TGTGCCAGCAGTCCTTGGGGGGGAGGAACTAATGAAAAACTGTTTTTT
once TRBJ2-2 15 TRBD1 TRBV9 CASSLQGINTGELFF TGTGCCAGCAGCTTACAGGGGATTAACACCGGGGAGCTGTTTTTT
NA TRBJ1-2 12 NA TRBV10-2 CASQTDSYGYTF TGCGCCAGCCAGACAGACTCATATGGCTACACCTTC
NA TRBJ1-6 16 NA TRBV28 CASNPPGLQYNSPLHF TGTGCCAGCAATCCTCCGGGACTACAATATAATTCACCCCTCCACTTT
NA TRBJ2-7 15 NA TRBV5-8 CASSLEFTGRYEQYF TGTGCCAGCAGCTTGGAGTTCACAGGGCGCTACGAGCAGTACTTC
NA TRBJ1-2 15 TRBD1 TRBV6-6 CASSYPLQGENGYTF TGTGCCAGCAGTTACCCCCTACAGGGGGAGAATGGCTACACCTTC
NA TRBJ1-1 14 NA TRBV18 CASSPEYSGTEAFF TGTGCCAGCTCACCAGAGTATTCCGGCACTGAAGCTTTCTTT
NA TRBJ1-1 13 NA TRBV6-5 CASSYKGVTEAFF TGTGCCAGCAGTTACAAGGGGGTTACTGAAGCTTTCTTT
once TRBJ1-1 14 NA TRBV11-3 CASSLGGRNVEAFF TGTGCCAGCAGCTTGGGAGGAAGGAACGTTGAAGCTTTCTTT
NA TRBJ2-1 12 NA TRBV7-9 CASSSRGGEQFF TGTGCCAGCAGCTCAAGGGGGGGTGAGCAGTTCTTC
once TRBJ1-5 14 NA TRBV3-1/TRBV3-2 CASSQLGQRGPQHF TGTGCCAGCAGCCAACTAGGACAGCGGGGGCCCCAGCATTTT
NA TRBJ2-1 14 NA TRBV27 CASSLAYSYNEQFF TGTGCCAGCAGTTTGGCATACTCCTACAATGAGCAGTTCTTC
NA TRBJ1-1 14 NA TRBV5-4 CASREGQLNTEAFF TGTGCCAGCAGAGAAGGACAGTTGAACACTGAAGCTTTCTTT
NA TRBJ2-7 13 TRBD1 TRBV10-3 CASRRDRAYEQYF TGTGCCTCACGCCGGGACAGGGCCTACGAGCAGTACTTC
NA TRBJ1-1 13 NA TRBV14 CASSPHTNTEAFF TGTGCCAGCAGCCCTCACACGAACACTGAAGCTTTCTTT
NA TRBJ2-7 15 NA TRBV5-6 CASSLPGGSSYEQYF TGTGCCAGCAGCCTCCCCGGTGGGAGCTCCTACGAGCAGTACTTC
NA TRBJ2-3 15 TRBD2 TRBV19 CASSMSSGGTDTQYF TGTGCCAGTAGTATGTCTAGCGGGGGCACAGATACGCAGTATTTT
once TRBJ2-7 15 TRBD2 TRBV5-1 CASSLRSGGSYEQYF TGCGCCAGCAGCCTCAGGAGCGGGGGTTCCTACGAGCAGTACTTC
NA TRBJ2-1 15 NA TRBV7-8 CASSLAGGRGSEQFF TGTGCCAGCAGCTTAGCGGGGGGACGGGGGTCTGAGCAGTTCTTC
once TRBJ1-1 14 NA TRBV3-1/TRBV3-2 CASSQGQLNTEAFF TGTGCCAGCAGCCAAGGGCAGTTGAACACTGAAGCTTTCTTT
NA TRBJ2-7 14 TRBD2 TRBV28 CASSWDYRAYEQYF TGTGCCAGCAGTTGGGACTACCGGGCTTACGAGCAGTACTTC
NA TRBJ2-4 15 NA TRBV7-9 CASSLVQLAKNIQYF TGTGCCAGCAGCTTAGTACAGTTAGCCAAAAACATTCAGTACTTC
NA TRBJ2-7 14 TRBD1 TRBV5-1 CASSQWDRGNEQYF TGCGCCAGCAGCCAGTGGGACAGGGGAAACGAGCAGTACTTC
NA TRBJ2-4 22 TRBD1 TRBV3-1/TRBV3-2 CASSQVTLRDRGRGIPKNIQYF TGTGCCAGCAGCCAAGTGACTCTCCGGGACAGGGGGCGCGGTATTCCCAAAAACATTCAGTACTTC
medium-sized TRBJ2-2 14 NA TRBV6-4 CASSDSADTGELFF TGTGCCAGCAGTGACTCAGCGGACACCGGGGAGCTGTTTTTT
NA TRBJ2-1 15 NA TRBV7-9 CASSPTPGGSGEQFF TGTGCCAGCAGCCCCACCCCAGGCGGGTCTGGGGAGCAGTTCTTC
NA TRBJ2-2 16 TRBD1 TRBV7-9 CASSQTGGAGTGELFF TGTGCCAGCAGTCAGACAGGGGGCGCCGGCACCGGGGAGCTGTTTTTT
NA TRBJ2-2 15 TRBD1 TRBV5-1 CASSSDRANTGELFF TGCGCCAGCAGCTCGGACAGGGCCAACACCGGGGAGCTGTTTTTT
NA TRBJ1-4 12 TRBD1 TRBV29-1 CSVWDRGEKLFF TGCAGCGTTTGGGACAGGGGAGAAAAACTGTTTTTT
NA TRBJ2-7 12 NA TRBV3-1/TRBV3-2 CASSQYTYEQYF TGTGCCAGCAGCCAATATACCTACGAGCAGTACTTC